A selection of T cell receptor beta chains follows, all from one sample in a study of cytomegalovirus exposure and HLA in healthy donors. Clones were read by immunoSEQ multiplex PCR, and TCRdb kept only the in-frame ones, dropping some. The sample has around 140,000 clones, roughly 80% seen once; the top ten hold 4.5% to 5.5%. Input material: PBMCs. The receptors come from a man in his forties in good health and CMV-seronegative. The CDR3 runs from the conserved cysteine through the conserved F or W. The order of the fields is V gene, D gene, J gene, clone size, CDR3 protein, CDR3 DNA. The D gene is left open where the match is weak. Size values are once, few and many counts, or a class for expanded clones, and some rows have none.

V gene: TRBV4-3
D gene: TRBD1
J gene: TRBJ2-1
clone size: once
CDR3 protein: CASSQDWTGGSSSYNEQFF
CDR3 DNA: TGCGCCAGCAGCCAAGACTGGACAGGGGGTTCTTCCTCCTACAATGAGCAGTTCTTC

V gene: TRBV7-2
D gene: -
J gene: TRBJ2-7
clone size: -
CDR3 protein: CASSPVRGSYEQYF
CDR3 DNA: TGTGCCAGCAGCCCCGTCCGGGGCTCCTACGAGCAGTACTTC

V gene: TRBV5-1
D gene: TRBD1
J gene: TRBJ2-5
clone size: -
CDR3 protein: CASSRDSQETQYF
CDR3 DNA: TGCGCCAGCAGCCGGGACAGCCAAGAGACCCAGTACTTC

V gene: TRBV19
D gene: TRBD1
J gene: TRBJ2-7
clone size: -
CDR3 protein: CASSPGTGGLSYEQYF
CDR3 DNA: TGTGCCAGTAGTCCCGGGACAGGGGGCCTTTCTTACGAGCAGTACTTC

V gene: TRBV7-2
D gene: TRBD1
J gene: TRBJ2-7
clone size: -
CDR3 protein: CASSTGQGYEQYF
CDR3 DNA: TGTGCCAGCAGCACCGGACAGGGTTACGAGCAGTACTTC

V gene: TRBV12-5
D gene: -
J gene: TRBJ2-1
clone size: -
CDR3 protein: CASGLGGVGNEQFF
CDR3 DNA: TGTGCTAGTGGTTTGGGCGGTGTCGGGAATGAGCAGTTCTTC

V gene: TRBV7-9
D gene: -
J gene: TRBJ1-1
clone size: -
CDR3 protein: CASRETGEAFF
CDR3 DNA: TGTGCCAGCAGAGAAACAGGGGAAGCTTTCTTT

V gene: TRBV5-1
D gene: TRBD2
J gene: TRBJ2-7
clone size: -
CDR3 protein: CASSGAGGGLLYEQYF
CDR3 DNA: TGCGCCAGCAGCGGGGCTGGGGGAGGGCTACTTTACGAGCAGTACTTC

V gene: TRBV6-1
D gene: TRBD1
J gene: TRBJ2-5
clone size: -
CDR3 protein: CASSDPGRGKGQETQYF
CDR3 DNA: TGTGCCAGCAGTGATCCTGGCAGGGGGAAGGGACAAGAGACCCAGTACTTC

V gene: TRBV19
D gene: -
J gene: TRBJ1-2
clone size: -
CDR3 protein: CASSTGSVSGYTF
CDR3 DNA: TGTGCCAGTTCCACGGGGAGTGTGTCCGGCTACACCTTC

V gene: TRBV7-8
D gene: -
J gene: TRBJ1-2
clone size: once
CDR3 protein: CASSSRTASYGYTF
CDR3 DNA: TGTGCCAGCAGCTCTCGGACAGCGAGCTATGGCTACACCTTC

V gene: TRBV7-2
D gene: -
J gene: TRBJ2-3
clone size: -
CDR3 protein: CASSLLPGSSTDTQYF
CDR3 DNA: TGTGCCAGCAGCTTACTGCCAGGGTCTAGCACAGATACGCAGTATTTT

V gene: TRBV2
D gene: TRBD1
J gene: TRBJ2-1
clone size: -
CDR3 protein: CASSEERDRGSNEQFF
CDR3 DNA: TGTGCCAGCAGTGAAGAAAGGGACAGGGGAAGCAATGAGCAGTTCTTC

V gene: TRBV10-1
D gene: -
J gene: TRBJ1-6
clone size: -
CDR3 protein: CASSRDSVNSPLHF
CDR3 DNA: TGCGCCAGCAGCCGAGACAGTGTTAATTCACCCCTCCACTTT

V gene: TRBV28
D gene: -
J gene: TRBJ1-1
clone size: -
CDR3 protein: CASSFHRLNTEAFF
CDR3 DNA: TGTGCCAGCAGTTTTCACAGGTTGAACACTGAAGCTTTCTTT

V gene: TRBV9
D gene: TRBD2
J gene: TRBJ2-5
clone size: -
CDR3 protein: CASSVEGSGGGETQYF
CDR3 DNA: TGTGCCAGCAGCGTAGAGGGTAGCGGGGGTGGAGAGACCCAGTACTTC

V gene: TRBV5-1
D gene: TRBD2
J gene: TRBJ2-5
clone size: -
CDR3 protein: CASSEGLAGAFQETQYF
CDR3 DNA: TGCGCCAGCAGCGAGGGACTAGCGGGGGCCTTCCAAGAGACCCAGTACTTC

V gene: TRBV29-1
D gene: -
J gene: TRBJ2-6
clone size: -
CDR3 protein: CSVESSGLGANVLTF
CDR3 DNA: TGCAGCGTTGAGTCTTCAGGGCTCGGGGCCAACGTCCTGACTTTC

V gene: TRBV7-2
D gene: TRBD1
J gene: TRBJ1-2
clone size: -
CDR3 protein: CASSLGTGTNYGYTF
CDR3 DNA: TGTGCCAGCAGCCTGGGGACAGGAACCAACTATGGCTACACCTTC

V gene: TRBV7-9
D gene: TRBD1
J gene: TRBJ1-6
clone size: -
CDR3 protein: CASLNLGQGAGSPLHF
CDR3 DNA: TGTGCCAGCCTCAACCTGGGACAGGGGGCCGGGTCACCCCTCCACTTT

V gene: TRBV11-3
D gene: TRBD1
J gene: TRBJ2-3
clone size: -
CDR3 protein: CASSLGTGQGVMTDTQYF
CDR3 DNA: TGTGCCAGCAGCTTAGGGACGGGACAGGGAGTAATGACAGATACGCAGTATTTT

V gene: TRBV5-1
D gene: TRBD2
J gene: TRBJ2-5
clone size: -
CDR3 protein: CASNSGTSQETQYF
CDR3 DNA: TGCGCCAGCAATTCTGGGACTAGTCAAGAGACCCAGTACTTC

V gene: TRBV6-1
D gene: -
J gene: TRBJ2-2
clone size: -
CDR3 protein: CASKGTTNAGELFF
CDR3 DNA: TGTGCCAGCAAGGGGACAACGAACGCCGGGGAGCTGTTTTTT

V gene: TRBV9
D gene: -
J gene: TRBJ1-2
clone size: -
CDR3 protein: CASSVGTRYGYTF
CDR3 DNA: TGTGCCAGCAGCGTAGGGACACGCTATGGCTACACCTTC

V gene: TRBV5-6
D gene: -
J gene: TRBJ2-3
clone size: -
CDR3 protein: CASSLATGQRADTQYF
CDR3 DNA: TGTGCCAGCAGCTTGGCTACGGGACAACGTGCAGATACGCAGTATTTT

V gene: TRBV7-9
D gene: TRBD1
J gene: TRBJ2-7
clone size: -
CDR3 protein: CASSLTGDEQYF
CDR3 DNA: TGTGCCAGCAGCTTGACAGGGGACGAGCAGTACTTC

V gene: TRBV4-3
D gene: -
J gene: TRBJ1-1
clone size: -
CDR3 protein: CASSQDAGEKNTEAFF
CDR3 DNA: TGCGCCAGCAGCCAAGATGCGGGAGAAAAGAACACTGAAGCTTTCTTT

V gene: TRBV5-1
D gene: TRBD2
J gene: TRBJ2-3
clone size: -
CDR3 protein: CASSLASGGTTDTQYF
CDR3 DNA: TGCGCCAGCAGCTTGGCTAGCGGGGGAACCACAGATACGCAGTATTTT

V gene: TRBV7-2
D gene: -
J gene: TRBJ1-2
clone size: -
CDR3 protein: CASSLGKQDYGYTF
CDR3 DNA: TGTGCCAGCAGCTTGGGGAAACAGGACTATGGCTACACCTTC